This T cell receptor beta chain was retrieved from a study of blood T cell repertoires in COVID-19. Background on the study: Researchers got acute and convalescent COVID-19 samples from the United States, Italy and Spain. PBMCs, B-cell-depleted T cells, or T cells were the source of the cDNA or gDNA that made up the material.

As handled by the study authors: Reference gene primer amplification gave estimated nucleated cell counts. Some clones are missing from TCRdb's copy, which holds only in-frame ones; the method was immunoSEQ multiplex PCR. The V and J calls and clone size are taken from that table; D and trimming were inferred from the DNA. The sample lists some 200,000 clones, less than 85% occurring once. This clone was seen once. The source of this sequence is an older woman with acute or convalescent COVID-19. The sequencing sample was made of peripheral blood.

In DNA form, the CDR3 reads TGTGCCACCAGCCCATACGGAGTGAACACTGAAGCTTTCTTT. Amino acid sequence: CATSPYGVNTEAFF. V usage is TRBV15 and J usage is TRBJ1-1; unclear D gene. The CDR3 is 14 amino acids. V shed 5 bases and J shed 0 bases, with 10 bases lying between them. Germline CDR1 and CDR2: LNHNV and YYDKDF (reference sequence).